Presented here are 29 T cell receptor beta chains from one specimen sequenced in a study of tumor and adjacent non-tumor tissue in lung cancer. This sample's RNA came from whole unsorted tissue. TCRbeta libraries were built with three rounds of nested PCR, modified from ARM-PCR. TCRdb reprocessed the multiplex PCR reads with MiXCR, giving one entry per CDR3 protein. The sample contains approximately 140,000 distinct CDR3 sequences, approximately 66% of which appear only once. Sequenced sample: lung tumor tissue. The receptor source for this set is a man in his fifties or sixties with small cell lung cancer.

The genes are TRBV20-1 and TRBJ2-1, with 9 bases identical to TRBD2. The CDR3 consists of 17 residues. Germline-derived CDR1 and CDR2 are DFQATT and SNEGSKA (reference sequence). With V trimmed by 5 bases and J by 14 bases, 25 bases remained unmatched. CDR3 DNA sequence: TGCAGTGCTGGGAAGACTAGCGGCAGATATGAGTCGGGAGTGGAGTTCTTC. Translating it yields CSAGKTSGRYESGVEFF.

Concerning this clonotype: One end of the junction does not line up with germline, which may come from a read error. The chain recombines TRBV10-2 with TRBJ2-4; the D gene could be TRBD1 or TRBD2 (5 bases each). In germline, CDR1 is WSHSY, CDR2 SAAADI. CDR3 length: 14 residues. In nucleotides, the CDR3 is TGCGCCAGCTGTGAGTCACGGGGACCCAACATTCAGTACTTC. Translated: CASCESRGPNIQYF.

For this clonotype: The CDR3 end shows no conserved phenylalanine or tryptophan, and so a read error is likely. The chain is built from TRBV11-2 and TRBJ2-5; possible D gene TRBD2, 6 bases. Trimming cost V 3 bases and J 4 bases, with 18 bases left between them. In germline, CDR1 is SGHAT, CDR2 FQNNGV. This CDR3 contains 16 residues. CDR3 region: CASSFTQELALETQYI. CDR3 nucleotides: TGTGCCAGCAGCTTTACCCAGGAACTAGCATTAGAGACCCAGTACATC.

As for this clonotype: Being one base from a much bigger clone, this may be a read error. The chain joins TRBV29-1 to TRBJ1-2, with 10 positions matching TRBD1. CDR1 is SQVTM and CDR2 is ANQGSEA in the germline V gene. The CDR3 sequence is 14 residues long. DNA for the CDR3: TGCAGCGTCACCAAGACAGGGGGCTTCGATGGCTACATCTTC. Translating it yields CSVTKTGGFDGYIF.

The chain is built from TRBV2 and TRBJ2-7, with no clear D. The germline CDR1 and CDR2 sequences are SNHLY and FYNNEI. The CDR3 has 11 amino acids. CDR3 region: CASSYYYEQYV. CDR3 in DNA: TGTGCCAGCAGTTACTACTACGAACAGTACGTC.

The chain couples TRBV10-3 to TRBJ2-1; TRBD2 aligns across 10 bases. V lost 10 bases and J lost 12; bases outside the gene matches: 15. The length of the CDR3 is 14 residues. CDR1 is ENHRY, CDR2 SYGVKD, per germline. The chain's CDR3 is CATSGLAMNNRQFF. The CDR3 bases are TGTGCCACCTCGGGACTAGCGATGAACAATAGGCAGTTCTTC.

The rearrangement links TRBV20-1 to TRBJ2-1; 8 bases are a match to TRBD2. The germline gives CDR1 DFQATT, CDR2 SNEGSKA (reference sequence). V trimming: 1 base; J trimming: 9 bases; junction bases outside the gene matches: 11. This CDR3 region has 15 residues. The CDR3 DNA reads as TGCAGTGCTAGAGTCCCCAGCGGGAGTACCAGTGAGCAGTTCTTC. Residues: CSARVPSGSTSEQFF.

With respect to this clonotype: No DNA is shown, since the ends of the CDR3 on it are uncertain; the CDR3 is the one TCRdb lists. CDR3: CSGVPAVLDVGDEQFF. The V and J genes are TRBV20-1 and TRBJ2-1; TRBD1, the table's D call, was not compared with the DNA. Germline CDR1 and CDR2: DFQATT and SNEGSKA (reference sequence). The CDR3 is 16 amino acids in total, end residues counted.

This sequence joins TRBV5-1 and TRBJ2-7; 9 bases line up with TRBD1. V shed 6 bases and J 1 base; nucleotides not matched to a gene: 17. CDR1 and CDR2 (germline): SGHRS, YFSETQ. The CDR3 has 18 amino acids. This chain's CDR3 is CASTLWTGVPARSYEQYF. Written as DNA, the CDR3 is TGCGCCAGCACTCTCTGGACAGGGGTTCCCGCCCGATCCTACGAGCAGTACTTC.

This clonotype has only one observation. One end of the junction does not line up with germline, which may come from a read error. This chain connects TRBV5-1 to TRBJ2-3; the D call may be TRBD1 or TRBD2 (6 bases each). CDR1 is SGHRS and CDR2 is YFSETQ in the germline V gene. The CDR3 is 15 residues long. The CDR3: CASSVGPGAADTQYF. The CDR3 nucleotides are TGCGCCAGCAGCGTGGGACCGGGGGCAGCAGATACACAGTATTTT.

In DNA, the CDR3 is TGTGCCACCAGTGAACCCGGACAGGGAGCTCAGTTCTTC. Translating gives CATSEPGQGAQFF. This sequence joins TRBV24-1 and TRBJ2-1; 8 bases are shared with TRBD1. Germline V lookup: CDR1 KGHDR, CDR2 SFDVKD. With V trimmed by 4 bases and J by 13 bases, 8 bases remained unmatched. This CDR3 spans 13 amino acids.

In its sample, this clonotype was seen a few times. The CDR3: CASSLDPGGSNTEAFF. The CDR3 DNA follows: TGCGCCAGCAGCTTGGACCCTGGGGGGTCGAACACTGAAGCTTTCTTT. This chain joins TRBV5-1 and TRBJ1-1, with a possible D match to TRBD1 (5 bases). V was shortened by 0 bases and J by 1 base, with 13 bases between the two germline ends. CDR1 and CDR2 from the germline V gene are SGHRS and YFSETQ. The length of the CDR3 is 16 residues. Variable domain in full (rest from reference TRBV5-1 and TRBJ1-1): KAGVTQTPRYLIKTRGQQVTLSCSPISGHRSVSWYQQTPGQGLQFLFEYFSETQRNKGNFPGRFSGRQFSNSRSEMNVSTLELGDSALYLCASSLDPGGSNTEAFFGQGTRLTVV.

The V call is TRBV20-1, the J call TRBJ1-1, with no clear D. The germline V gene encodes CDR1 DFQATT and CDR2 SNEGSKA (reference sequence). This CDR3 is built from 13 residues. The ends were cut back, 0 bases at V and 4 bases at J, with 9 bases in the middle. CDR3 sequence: CSARDGMATEAFF. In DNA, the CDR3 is TGCAGTGCTAGAGATGGGATGGCCACTGAAGCTTTCTTT.

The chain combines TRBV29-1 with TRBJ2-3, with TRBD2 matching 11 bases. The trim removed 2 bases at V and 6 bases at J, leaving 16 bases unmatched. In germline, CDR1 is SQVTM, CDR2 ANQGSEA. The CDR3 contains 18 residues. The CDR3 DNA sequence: TGCAGCGTTGAAAGTCGCAGGATACTAGCGGGAGTCTTTGATACGCAGTATTTT. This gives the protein CSVESRRILAGVFDTQYF.

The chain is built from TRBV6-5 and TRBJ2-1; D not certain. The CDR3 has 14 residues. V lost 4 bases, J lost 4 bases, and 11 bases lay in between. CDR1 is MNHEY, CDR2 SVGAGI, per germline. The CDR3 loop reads CASSSAPRYNEQFF. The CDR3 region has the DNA TGTGCCAGCAGTTCAGCTCCTAGGTACAATGAGCAGTTCTTC.

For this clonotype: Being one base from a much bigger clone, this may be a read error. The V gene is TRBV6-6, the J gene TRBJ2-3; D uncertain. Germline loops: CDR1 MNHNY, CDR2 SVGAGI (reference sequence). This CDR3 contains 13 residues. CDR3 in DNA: TGTGCCAGCACGGTCCATGTCGCAGATATGCAGTATTTT. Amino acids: CASTVHVADMQYF.

Here the CDR3 DNA reads TGCGCCAGCAGTCCGACTAGCGGAGCCAAAAACATTCAGTACTTC. The encoded protein is CASSPTSGAKNIQYF. The chain links TRBV4-1 to TRBJ2-4; TRBD2 aligns across 9 bases. Germline values: CDR1 MGHRA, CDR2 YSYEKL. CDR3 length: 15 amino acids. Unmatched junction bases numbered 3, after V lost 6 bases and J lost 0 bases.

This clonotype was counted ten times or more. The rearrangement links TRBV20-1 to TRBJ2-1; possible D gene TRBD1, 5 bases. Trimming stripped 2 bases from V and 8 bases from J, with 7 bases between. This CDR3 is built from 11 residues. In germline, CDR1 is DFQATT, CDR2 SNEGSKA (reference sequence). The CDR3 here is CSARQGYEQFF. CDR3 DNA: TGCAGTGCTAGACAGGGCTATGAGCAGTTCTTC.

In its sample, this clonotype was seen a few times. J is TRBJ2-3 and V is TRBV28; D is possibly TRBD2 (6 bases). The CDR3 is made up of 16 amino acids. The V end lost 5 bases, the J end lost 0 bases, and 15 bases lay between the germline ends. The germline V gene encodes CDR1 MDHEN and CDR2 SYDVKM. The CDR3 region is CASSPASATSTDTQYF. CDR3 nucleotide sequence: TGTGCCAGCAGTCCCGCTAGCGCTACTAGCACAGATACGCAGTATTTT. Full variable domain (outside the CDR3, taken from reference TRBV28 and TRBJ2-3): DVKVTQSSRYLVKRTGEKVFLECVQDMDHENMFWYRQDPGLGLRLIYFSYDVKMKEKGDIPEGYSVSREKKERFSLILESASTNQTSMYLCASSPASATSTDTQYFGPGTRLTVL.

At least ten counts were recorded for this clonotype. For the CDR3, the DNA is TGTGCCAGCAGCTTTACTAGCGTGAGCACAGATACGCAGTATTTT. Translation: CASSFTSVSTDTQYF. The chain is built from TRBV5-5 and TRBJ2-3; 7 positions agree with TRBD2. Germline-derived CDR1 and CDR2 are SGHKS and YYEKEE (reference sequence). The CDR3 is 15 amino acids. V lost 2 bases to trimming and J lost 0 bases; unmatched junction nucleotides: 3.

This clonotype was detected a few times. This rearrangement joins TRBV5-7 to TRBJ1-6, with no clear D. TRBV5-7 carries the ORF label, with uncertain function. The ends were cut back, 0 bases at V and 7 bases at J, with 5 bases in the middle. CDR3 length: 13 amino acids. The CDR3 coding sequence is TGTGCCAGCAGCTTGGGACAAAATTCACCCCTCCACTTT. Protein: CASSLGQNSPLHF.

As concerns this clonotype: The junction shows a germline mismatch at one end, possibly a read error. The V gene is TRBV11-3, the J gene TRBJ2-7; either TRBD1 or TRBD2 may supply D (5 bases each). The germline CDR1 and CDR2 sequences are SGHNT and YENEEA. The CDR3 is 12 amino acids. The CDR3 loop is CASGFGTMEQYF. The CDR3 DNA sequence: TGTGCCAGCGGCTTTGGGACCATGGAGCAGTACTTC.

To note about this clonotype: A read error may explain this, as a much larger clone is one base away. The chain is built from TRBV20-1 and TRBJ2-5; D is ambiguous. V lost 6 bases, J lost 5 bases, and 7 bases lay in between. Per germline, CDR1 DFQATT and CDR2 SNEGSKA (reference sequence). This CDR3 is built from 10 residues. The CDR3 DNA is TGCAGTGCCCATTGGGAGACCCAGTACTTC. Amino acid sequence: CSAHWETQYF.

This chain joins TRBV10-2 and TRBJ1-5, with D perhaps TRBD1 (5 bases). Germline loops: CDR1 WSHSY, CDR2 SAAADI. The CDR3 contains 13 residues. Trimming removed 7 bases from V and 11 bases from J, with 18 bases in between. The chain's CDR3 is CASTGRSNLAQHF. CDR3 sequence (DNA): TGCGCCAGCACGGGACGTTCCAATTTGGCCCAGCATTTT.

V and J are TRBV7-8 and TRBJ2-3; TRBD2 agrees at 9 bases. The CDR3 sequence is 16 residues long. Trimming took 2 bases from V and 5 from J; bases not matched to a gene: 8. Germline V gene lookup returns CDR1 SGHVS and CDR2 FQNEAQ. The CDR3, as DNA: TGTGCCAGCAGCTTACCGGCGGGAGGGGGCATAGATACGCAGTATTTT. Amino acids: CASSLPAGGGIDTQYF.

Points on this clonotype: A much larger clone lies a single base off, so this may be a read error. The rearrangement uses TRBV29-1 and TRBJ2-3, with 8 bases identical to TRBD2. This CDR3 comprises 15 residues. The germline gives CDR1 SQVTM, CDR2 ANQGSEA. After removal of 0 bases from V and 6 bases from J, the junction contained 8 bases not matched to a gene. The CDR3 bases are TGCAGCGTTGAAGATCAACGGGAGGGCCTCGATACGCAGTATTTT. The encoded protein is CSVEDQREGLDTQYF.

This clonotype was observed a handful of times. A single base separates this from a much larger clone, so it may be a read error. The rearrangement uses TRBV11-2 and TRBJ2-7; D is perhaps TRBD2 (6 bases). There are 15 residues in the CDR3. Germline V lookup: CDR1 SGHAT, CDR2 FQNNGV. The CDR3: CVSSLVWGVNYEQYF. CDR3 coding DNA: TGTGTCAGCAGCTTGGTATGGGGGGTAAACTACGAGCAGTACTTC.

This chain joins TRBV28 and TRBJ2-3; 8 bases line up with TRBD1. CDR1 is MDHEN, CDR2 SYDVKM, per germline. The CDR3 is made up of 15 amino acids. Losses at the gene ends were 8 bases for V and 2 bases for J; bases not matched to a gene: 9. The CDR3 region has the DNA TGTGCCAGCGGAGCCGGACAGGGACCCACAGATACGCAGTATTTT. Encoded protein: CASGAGQGPTDTQYF.

The CDR3 here is CASSQVTPVELFF. CDR3 in DNA: TGTGCCAGCAGCCAAGTTACTCCCGTGGAGCTGTTTTTT. V and J are TRBV4-2 and TRBJ2-2; D not resolved. This CDR3 is 13 amino acids long. Trimming shortened V by 1 base and J by 10 bases, and 10 bases separated the two germline ends. The V gene's germline CDR1 is LGHNA and CDR2 YNFKEQ.